The 20 T cell receptor beta chains in this list originate from one sample, sequenced in a study of blood T cells in healthy people across ages (dated by TCRdb to 2013 to 2016). Library prep was done by 5' RACE. Sequencing was performed on an Illumina HiSeq 2500. A second PCR of about 6 to 12 cycles was run with a J-beta primer mix and a sample-barcoded 5' primer. TCRdb redid the processing of the public reads, applying fastp at Q25 and MiXCR, and retained in-frame beta chains. Here each entry gathers all rows of one CDR3 protein and keeps the most common genes and DNA. The table for this sample lists around 900,000 distinct CDR3 sequences; approximately 50% of them were counted only once. The leading ten clones occupy 20% to 25% of the sample. The sequencing sample was made of blood. Receptors were obtained from a woman aged 55-70 years in good health.

The chain combines TRBV7-8 with TRBJ2-3; D gene unclear. V was cut by 1 base and J by 6 bases, with 14 bases left in between. The CDR3 is 15 residues long. Germline lookup yields CDR1 SGHVS and CDR2 FQNEAQ. Here the CDR3 reads CASSLEGLPPDTQYF. The CDR3 region has the DNA TGTGCCAGCAGCTTAGAAGGGTTACCCCCGGATACGCAGTATTTT. Full variable domain (missing parts from reference TRBV7-8 and TRBJ2-3): GAGVSQSPRYKVAKRGQDVALRCDPISGHVSLFWYQQALGQGPEFLTYFQNEAQLDKSGLPSDRFFAERPEGSVSTLKIQRTQQEDSAVYLCASSLEGLPPDTQYFGPGTRLTVL.

The chain has TRBV7-6 and TRBJ2-4, with D possibly TRBD2 on 7 matching bases. Trimming pared 1 base from V and 0 bases from J, leaving 13 bases between. CDR3 length: 17 residues. Germline loops: CDR1 SGHVS, CDR2 FNYEAQ. The CDR3 nucleotides read TGTGCCAGCAGCTTAGAGGGGGGGATTCTAGCCAAAAACATTCAGTACTTC. It encodes CASSLEGGILAKNIQYF. Full variable domain (outside the CDR3, taken from reference TRBV7-6 and TRBJ2-4): GAGVSQSPRYKVTKRGQDVALRCDPISGHVSLYWYRQALGQGPEFLTYFNYEAQQDKSGLPNDRFSAERPEGSISTLTIQRTEQRDSAMYRCASSLEGGILAKNIQYFGAGTRLSVL.

V gene TRBV24-1 combines with J gene TRBJ2-7, with 7 bases aligning to TRBD1. The CDR3 is 13 residues long. V was clipped by 4 bases and J by 7 bases; unmatched bases: 6. Per germline, CDR1 KGHDR and CDR2 SFDVKD. As DNA, the CDR3 is TGTGCCACCAGTGAAATAGGGGGCGAGGAGCAGTACTTC. It yields the protein CATSEIGGEEQYF.

This rearrangement joins TRBV27 to TRBJ2-5, with TRBD2 matching over 7 bases. The J segment lost 4 bases and the V segment lost 6 bases, leaving 5 bases of the junction unmatched. CDR1 and CDR2 from the germline V gene are MNHEY and SMNVEV (reference sequence). This CDR3 has 13 amino acids. The CDR3 DNA is TGTGCCAGCAGGAGTTCTAGCGGAGAGACCCAGTACTTC. Translated: CASRSSSGETQYF.

This clonotype was found a few times. The chain uses TRBV6-5 and TRBJ2-3, with TRBD2 as a possible D gene (7 bases). The CDR3 loop spans 14 amino acids. From germline, CDR1 is MNHEY and CDR2 SVGAGI. Trimming pared 3 bases from V and 4 bases from J, leaving 11 bases between. CDR3 sequence: CASSYAGAPDTQYF. In DNA, the CDR3 is TGTGCCAGCAGTTATGCGGGGGCGCCAGATACGCAGTATTTT.

The rearrangement joins TRBV7-2 to TRBJ2-3, with a weak D call TRBD1 (5 bases). CDR1 SGHTA and CDR2 FQGNSA come from the germline V gene. The CDR3 is made up of 16 amino acids. V lost 1 base, J lost 1 base, and 12 bases lay in between. The CDR3 bases are TGTGCCAGCAGCTTAGACCTGGTAGGGGGCACAGATACGCAGTATTTT. The encoded protein is CASSLDLVGGTDTQYF.

The chain couples TRBV29-1 to TRBJ2-1; 10 bases map to TRBD2. There are 13 residues in the CDR3. V shed 4 bases, J shed 10 bases, and the junction held 7 bases outside the gene matches. Germline CDR1 reads SQVTM; CDR2 reads ANQGSEA. As DNA, the CDR3 is TGCAGCGTTGGGGTAGCGGGAGGCGACGAGCAGTTCTTC. This codes for CSVGVAGGDEQFF.

The chain carries TRBV4-3 and TRBJ2-1, with 13 bases identical to TRBD2. The DNA end is more similar to TRBJ2-7, so the J call may be wrong. The germline gives CDR1 LGHNA, CDR2 YSLEER. This CDR3 has 18 amino acids. This CDR3 is CASSLGLAGDLSYNEQYF. DNA of the CDR3: TGCGCCAGCAGCCTAGGACTAGCGGGAGACCTCTCCTACAATGAGCAGTACTTC.

This clonotype has only a few counts. The chain has TRBV12-3 or TRBV12-4 and TRBJ2-7; D is possibly TRBD2 (5 bases). Trimming removed 3 bases from V and 5 bases from J, with 14 bases in between. The CDR3 loop spans 14 amino acids. CDR3 nucleotide sequence: TGTGCCAGCAGTTTTGAGGGATTCTTCGACGAGCAGTACTTC. Encoded protein: CASSFEGFFDEQYF.

A remark on this clonotype: At one end, the junction sequence differs from germline, possibly due to a read error. The chain joins TRBV27 to TRBJ2-7, with D possibly TRBD2 on 5 matching bases. CDR1 and CDR2 (germline): MNHEY, SMNVEV (reference sequence). This CDR3 region has 14 residues. CDR3 in amino acids: CASAPRTESYERYF. CDR3 coding DNA: TGTGCCAGCGCCCCCCGGACTGAGTCCTACGAGCGGTACTTC.

With respect to this clonotype: A much larger clone lies a single base off, so this may be a read error. This sequence joins TRBV27 and TRBJ1-2; 11 bases are a match to TRBD1. CDR3 length: 15 amino acids. Germline V gene sequence: CDR1 MNHEY, CDR2 SMNVEV (reference sequence). V shed 7 bases, J shed 4 bases, and the junction held 8 bases outside the gene matches. CDR3 nucleotide sequence: TGTGCCAGCAATTCCCCGGGACAGGGGGTCTATGGCTACACCTTC. Translating gives CASNSPGQGVYGYTF.

The V gene is TRBV29-1, the J gene TRBJ2-7, with D possibly matching TRBD2 (6 bases). The ends were cut back, 7 bases at V and 4 bases at J, with 20 bases in the middle. This CDR3 region has 14 residues. CDR1 is SQVTM and CDR2 is ANQGSEA in the germline V gene. The DNA of the CDR3 is TGCAGCGCCTACGGGCGGGACGGGGCTTACGAGCAGTACTTC. Translating it yields CSAYGRDGAYEQYF.

This sequence joins TRBV4-2 and TRBJ2-3; TRBD2 aligns across 8 bases. The CDR3 length is 17 residues. Germline V gene data show CDR1 as LGHNA and CDR2 as YNFKEQ. The V segment lost 4 bases and the J segment 1 base; nucleotides outside the gene matches: 10. This CDR3 reads CASSPLNSGSGTDTQYF. DNA of the CDR3: TGTGCCAGCAGCCCGCTAAACAGCGGGAGCGGCACAGATACGCAGTATTTT.

At least ten counts were recorded for this clonotype. The DNA for the CDR3 is TGTGCCAGCAGCTTGGCCTCGAGCTCCTACGAGCAGTACTTC. It is translated as CASSLASSSYEQYF. The chain joins TRBV5-5 to TRBJ2-7, with D hard to call. There are 14 residues in the CDR3. Germline V gene sequence: CDR1 SGHKS, CDR2 YYEKEE (reference sequence). Trimming removed 0 bases from V and 0 bases from J, with 7 bases in between.

This clonotype was recorded a few times. This chain uses TRBV12-3 or TRBV12-4 with TRBJ1-5, with D uncertain. This CDR3 has 14 residues. Trimming took 4 bases from V and 4 from J, leaving 11 bases between them. CDR3 sequence (DNA): TGTGCCAGCAGTTATCGAGGGAGGAATCAGCCCCAGCATTTT. It yields the protein CASSYRGRNQPQHF.

This clonotype was seen more than once but under ten times. This rearrangement joins TRBV10-3 to TRBJ1-5; 7 bases map to TRBD1. This CDR3 comprises 14 residues. The ends lost 2 bases at V and 4 bases at J; junction bases unmatched: 2. CDR1 and CDR2 (germline): ENHRY, SYGVKD. CDR3 sequence reads: CAISEKGANQPQHF. In DNA form, the CDR3 reads TGTGCCATCAGTGAGAAGGGGGCAAATCAGCCCCAGCATTTT.

This clonotype was observed a few times. The chain recombines TRBV15 with TRBJ1-5; no reliable D call. The CDR3 runs 17 residues. Germline CDR1 reads LNHNV; CDR2 reads YYDKDF (reference sequence). V lost 5 bases, J lost 0 bases, and 17 bases lay in between. The CDR3 is CATSAKRKQHSNQPQHF. CDR3 bases: TGTGCCACCAGCGCTAAGCGGAAACAGCATAGCAATCAGCCCCAGCATTTT.

The rearrangement links TRBV9 to TRBJ1-2; 7 nucleotides agree with TRBD1. The CDR3 extends over 13 amino acids. The J segment lost 8 bases and the V segment lost 5 bases, leaving 9 bases of the junction unmatched. Germline V CDR1 and CDR2: SGDLS, YYNGEE. The CDR3 coding sequence is TGTGCCAGCAGGATGACAGGGTCTGAGGGCTACACCTTC. Translating gives CASRMTGSEGYTF.

This clonotype was counted between two and nine times. This rearrangement joins TRBV5-1 to TRBJ2-1; 8 bases match TRBD2. Germline lookup yields CDR1 SGHRS and CDR2 YFSETQ. The CDR3 has 14 amino acids. J lost 9 bases, V lost 0 bases, and 5 bases had no gene match. CDR3: CASSLERETSEQFF. The CDR3 bases are TGCGCCAGCAGCTTGGAGCGGGAGACGAGTGAGCAGTTCTTC.

This clonotype was counted at least ten times. The chain uses TRBV7-2 and TRBJ2-7; the D gene is possibly TRBD2 (5 bases). CDR1 is SGHTA, CDR2 FQGNSA, per germline. CDR3 length: 15 amino acids. Trimming removed 0 bases from V and 2 bases from J, with 11 bases in between. CDR3 DNA: TGTGCCAGCAGCTTAGCGCTAAGCGGCGCCTACGAGCAGTACTTC. Translation gives CASSLALSGAYEQYF.